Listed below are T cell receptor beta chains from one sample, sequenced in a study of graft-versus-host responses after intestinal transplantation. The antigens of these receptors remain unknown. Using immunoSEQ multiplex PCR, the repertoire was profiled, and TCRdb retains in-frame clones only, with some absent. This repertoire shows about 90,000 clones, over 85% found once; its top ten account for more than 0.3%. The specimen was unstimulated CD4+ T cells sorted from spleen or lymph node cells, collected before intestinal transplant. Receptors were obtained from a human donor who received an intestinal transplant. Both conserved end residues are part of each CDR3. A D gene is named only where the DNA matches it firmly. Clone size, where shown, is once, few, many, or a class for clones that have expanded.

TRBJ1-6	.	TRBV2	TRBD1	CASIPGQGNSPLHF	TGTGCCAGCATACCGGGACAGGGGAATTCACCCCTCCACTTT
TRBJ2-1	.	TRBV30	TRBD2	CAWSFPTSGRARHEQFF	TGTGCCTGGAGTTTCCCCACTAGCGGGAGGGCCAGGCATGAGCAGTTCTTC
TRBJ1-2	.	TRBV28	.	CAITTGPYGYTF	TGTGCCATCACGACAGGCCCCTATGGCTACACCTTC
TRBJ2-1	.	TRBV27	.	CASSLSDGGRWALPSSYNEQFF	TGTGCCAGCAGTTTAAGTGATGGGGGGCGGTGGGCCTTACCTTCTTCCTACAATGAGCAGTTCTTC
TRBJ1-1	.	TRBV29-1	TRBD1	CSARDRVREAFF	TGCAGCGCCCGGGACAGGGTTCGTGAAGCTTTCTTT
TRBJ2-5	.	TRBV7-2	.	CASSLEGRETQYF	TGTGCCAGCAGCTTAGAGGGGCGTGAGACCCAGTACTTC
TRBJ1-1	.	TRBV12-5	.	CASGSPTRNTEAFF	TGTGCTAGTGGTTCCCCCACGCGGAACACTGAAGCTTTCTTT
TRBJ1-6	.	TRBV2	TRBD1	CASSGTTGTFPPLHF	TGTGCCAGCAGTGGAACGACAGGGACTTTCCCACCCCTCCACTTT
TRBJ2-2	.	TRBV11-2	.	CASSLDIVGGELFF	TGTGCCAGCAGCTTAGATATTGTAGGCGGGGAGCTGTTTTTT
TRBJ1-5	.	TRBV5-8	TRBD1	CASSQGPGTGGAFNQPQHF	TGTGCCAGCAGCCAAGGCCCCGGGACAGGGGGCGCGTTCAATCAGCCCCAGCATTTT
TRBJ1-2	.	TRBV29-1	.	CSVLTRGGNYGYTF	TGCAGCGTCCTAACACGGGGGGGTAACTATGGCTACACCTTC
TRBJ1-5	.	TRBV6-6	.	CASSYSRDNQPQHF	TGTGCCAGCAGTTACTCCCGAGACAATCAGCCCCAGCATTTT
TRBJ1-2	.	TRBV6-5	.	CASSYSGGQSGYGYTF	TGTGCCAGCAGTTACTCGGGGGGGCAGTCGGGATATGGCTACACCTTC
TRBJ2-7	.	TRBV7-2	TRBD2	CASSLAGGTSGNAYYEQYF	TGTGCCAGCAGCTTAGCTGGGGGTACTAGCGGGAACGCGTACTACGAGCAGTACTTC
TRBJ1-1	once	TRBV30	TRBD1	CAWSPGTGGTEAFF	TGTGCCTGGAGTCCCGGGACAGGGGGGACTGAAGCTTTCTTT
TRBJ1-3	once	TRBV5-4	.	CASRSGTFSGNTIYF	TGTGCCAGCAGGTCCGGGACATTCTCTGGAAACACCATATATTTT
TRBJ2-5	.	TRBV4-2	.	CASSQEEGGGPFQETQYF	TGTGCCAGCAGCCAAGAAGAAGGGGGAGGGCCCTTTCAAGAGACCCAGTACTTC
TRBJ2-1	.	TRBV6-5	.	CASSYSRRVNEQFF	TGTGCCAGCAGTTACTCGCGCAGGGTGAATGAGCAGTTCTTC
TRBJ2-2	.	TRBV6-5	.	CASSYLGPGELFF	TGTGCCAGCAGTTACCTGGGGCCCGGGGAGCTGTTTTTT
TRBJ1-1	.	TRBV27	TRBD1	CASSLRGLVNTEAFF	TGTGCCAGCAGTTTAAGGGGGCTGGTGAACACTGAAGCTTTCTTT
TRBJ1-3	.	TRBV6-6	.	CASRRDNSGNTIYF	TGTGCCAGCAGAAGGGACAACTCTGGAAACACCATATATTTT
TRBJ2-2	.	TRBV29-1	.	CSVEGGAGELFF	TGCAGCGTGGAAGGGGGGGCCGGGGAGCTGTTTTTT
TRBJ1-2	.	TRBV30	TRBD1	CAWSRRDRGLTTPNYGYTF	TGTGCCTGGAGTCGGAGGGACAGGGGGCTTACGACCCCTAACTATGGCTACACCTTC
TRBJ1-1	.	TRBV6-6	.	CASSYFGQPNTEAFF	TGTGCCAGCAGTTACTTCGGACAACCGAACACTGAAGCTTTCTTT
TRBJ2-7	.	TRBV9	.	CASSVTPGLSFEEQYF	TGTGCCAGCAGCGTAACGCCGGGACTTAGCTTTGAGGAGCAGTACTTC
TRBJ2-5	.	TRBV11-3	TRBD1	CASSSTTGGAGETQYF	TGTGCCAGCAGCTCCACGACAGGGGGCGCGGGGGAGACCCAGTACTTC
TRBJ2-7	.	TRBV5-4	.	CASSFPGHPSYEQYF	TGTGCCAGCAGCTTCCCGGGACACCCCTCGTACGAGCAGTACTTC
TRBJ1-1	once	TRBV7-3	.	CASSWGRNTEAFF	TGTGCCAGCAGCTGGGGACGGAACACTGAAGCTTTCTTT
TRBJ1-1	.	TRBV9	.	CASSANRQTNTEAFF	TGTGCCAGCAGCGCCAATCGACAGACAAACACTGAAGCTTTCTTT